This TCR beta chain was recovered during a study of regulatory T cells in long-lasting Graves disease. Noted time point: persistent/refractory GD, antithyroid drugs over 5 years with positive TRAb. RNA isolated from PBMCs was used to make the TCR library. Guidelines of the American Thyroid Association were used to diagnose Graves' disease. There are 14 residues in the CDR3. V lost 3 bases and J lost 6, with 11 bases in between. Germline assignment: CDR1 SGHTA and CDR2 FQGTGA. In regard to this clonotype: The target antigen is unknown.

Findings and limits, study-wide: Persistent cases of Graves' showed reduced TCR diversity relative to newly diagnosed patients. Gene preferences differed: TRBV28, TRBJ1-2, TRBJ2-5 in persistent cases.

Arm-PCR of CDR3 regions and iRepertoire HTBI primers were used to build TCR beta libraries. Authors' analysis steps: Gene usage covered about 62 TRBV and 13 to 15 TRBJ segments. TCRdb re-derived calls from the multiplex PCR reads in MiXCR, one entry per CDR3 protein. TCRdb, rather than the study authors, made the V and J calls. This table has more than 350,000 distinct CDR3 sequences, around 23% appearing once. The material sequenced was peripheral blood mononuclear cells (PBMCs), taken when the disease was refractory, from a patient treated with antithyroid drugs. The receptor's source is a female donor with Graves disease. The V gene is TRBV7-3, the J gene TRBJ2-2; D ambiguous. Written as DNA, the CDR3 is TGTGCCAGCAGCTTGGCACCAGGCGCCGGGGAGCTGTTTTTT. Its protein product is CASSLAPGAGELFF.